This T cell receptor beta chain is from a study of identical twins. Study results and limitations: The study based its conclusions on cross-sectional statistical analysis and did not follow the same donors. Among out-of-frame alpha sequences shared by twins, low generation probability occurred in excess.

There are 13 residues in the CDR3. Germline CDR1 SGHTA, CDR2 FQGTGA. Trimming removed 2 bases at V and 5 bases at J, with 7 bases between. Template switching introduced a universal primer site, and the cDNA bore unique molecular identifiers. TCRdb reanalysed the 5' RACE reads using MiXCR and keeps one entry per CDR3 protein. This table holds about 550,000 distinct CDR3 sequences, about 22% found once. Notes on this clonotype: The antigen remains undetermined.

This sample also belongs to another study, concerning yellow fever vaccine responses in identical twins.

This clonotype was obtained from a young woman in good health. The sample consisted of CD4+ T cells sorted from blood. The J gene is TRBJ2-1, the V gene TRBV7-3; D uncertain. The CDR3 DNA reads as TGTGCCAGCAGCTTAGGAATAGACAATGAGCAGTTCTTC. Protein product: CASSLGIDNEQFF.